This is a list of T cell receptor beta chains from one sample in a study of shared clonotypes between healthy human individuals. The data were produced by immunoSEQ multiplex PCR, yet TCRdb's version contains in-frame clones alone and is incomplete. The sample shows roughly 500,000 clones, 96% of them seen only once. The sequenced sample was naive CD4+ T cells sorted from blood. Receptors originate from a woman aged 25 to 39 in good health. Each CDR3 is given with its conserved first and last residue. The D gene is left open where the match is weak. The listing skips clone size in some rows; elsewhere it reads once, few, many or a size class.

TRBV4-1	TRBD2	TRBJ2-1	-	CASSHTTGASGYNEQFF	TGCGCCAGCAGCCATACTACCGGGGCTAGCGGTTACAATGAGCAGTTCTTC
TRBV5-1	-	TRBJ2-7	-	CASSLESVGYHEQYF	TGCGCCAGCAGCTTGGAGTCGGTAGGGTACCACGAGCAGTACTTC
TRBV19	-	TRBJ1-1	few	CASSNPQGWAFF	TGTGCCAGTAGTAACCCCCAAGGGTGGGCTTTCTTT
TRBV29-1	-	TRBJ2-1	-	CSVRAAPSSYNEQFF	TGCAGCGTTAGGGCAGCGCCGAGCTCCTACAATGAGCAGTTCTTC
TRBV19	-	TRBJ2-5	-	CASSIGGARPTQYF	TGTGCCAGTAGTATAGGGGGGGCGCGTCCGACCCAGTACTTC
TRBV11-2	TRBD1	TRBJ2-7	-	CASSLGQALSYEQYF	TGTGCCAGCAGCCTGGGACAGGCCCTCTCCTACGAGCAGTACTTC
TRBV18	TRBD1	TRBJ2-7	-	CASSRQGSTDYEQYF	TGTGCCAGCTCACGACAGGGCTCTACTGACTACGAGCAGTACTTC
TRBV14	-	TRBJ2-2	-	CASSLDRNTGELFF	TGTGCCAGCAGTCTCGACAGGAACACCGGGGAGCTGTTTTTT
TRBV5-6	TRBD1	TRBJ2-7	-	CASSLLGTGGYEQYF	TGTGCCAGCAGCTTGTTGGGGACAGGGGGTTACGAGCAGTACTTC
TRBV5-4	TRBD1	TRBJ2-7	once	CASSDGQGTYEQYF	TGTGCCAGCAGCGACGGACAGGGTACCTACGAGCAGTACTTC
TRBV5-1	-	TRBJ2-7	-	CASSADSYEQYF	TGCGCCAGCAGCGCGGACTCCTACGAGCAGTACTTC
TRBV19	TRBD2	TRBJ2-2	-	CATLRGAGELFF	TGTGCCACCCTGCGGGGGGCCGGGGAGCTGTTTTTT
TRBV4-1	-	TRBJ2-2	-	CASSQRTLPGELFF	TGCGCCAGCAGCCAAAGGACCCTACCCGGGGAGCTGTTTTTT
TRBV7-2	-	TRBJ2-5	-	CASSLVVQETQYF	TGTGCCAGCAGCTTAGTGGTCCAAGAGACCCAGTACTTC
TRBV11-2	-	TRBJ2-1	-	CASSLGKGLASYNEQFF	TGTGCCAGCAGCTTAGGTAAGGGTCTAGCTTCCTACAATGAGCAGTTCTTC
TRBV19	TRBD1	TRBJ1-2	-	CASSLRTGDGYTF	TGTGCCAGTAGTCTAAGGACAGGGGACGGCTACACCTTC
TRBV15	-	TRBJ2-7	-	CATSREPGFTYEQYF	TGTGCCACCAGCAGAGAACCGGGATTCACCTACGAGCAGTACTTC
TRBV28	TRBD1	TRBJ2-5	once	CASSPRDRGLAQQYF	TGTGCCAGCAGTCCCCGAGACAGGGGGCTTGCGCAGCAGTACTTC
TRBV6-5	-	TRBJ2-3	once	CASSYQRSTDTQYF	TGTGCCAGCAGTTACCAACGAAGCACAGATACGCAGTATTTT
TRBV30	-	TRBJ1-6	-	CAWSLDNNSPLHF	TGTGCCTGGAGTTTGGATAATAATTCACCCCTCCACTTT
TRBV10-1	TRBD2	TRBJ2-1	-	CASSATSVYNEQFF	TGCGCCAGCAGCGCGACTAGCGTCTACAATGAGCAGTTCTTC
TRBV29-1	-	TRBJ2-7	-	CSVESIYEQYF	TGCAGCGTTGAGTCAATCTACGAGCAGTACTTC
TRBV28	TRBD1	TRBJ1-5	once	CASSPPTGEPQPQHF	TGTGCCAGCAGTCCTCCAACAGGGGAACCTCAGCCCCAGCATTTT
TRBV28	TRBD2	TRBJ2-7	-	CASRGVAGHHEQYF	TGTGCCAGCCGGGGGGTAGCGGGACATCACGAGCAGTACTTC
TRBV5-1	TRBD1	TRBJ2-7	-	CASSARQGAGPGEQYF	TGCGCCAGCAGCGCCCGACAGGGGGCAGGTCCGGGGGAGCAGTACTTC
TRBV9	-	TRBJ2-7	once	CASSVGGGVLYEQYF	TGTGCCAGCAGCGTCGGTGGAGGGGTCCTCTACGAGCAGTACTTC
TRBV6-1	TRBD2	TRBJ2-5	-	CASSVTVTSGEETQYF	TGTGCCAGCAGTGTAACCGTTACTAGCGGGGAAGAGACCCAGTACTTC
TRBV28	-	TRBJ2-7	-	CASSLEGSPYEQYF	TGTGCCAGCAGTTTAGAGGGGAGTCCCTACGAGCAGTACTTC
TRBV27	TRBD1	TRBJ1-1	-	CASSPRQGSNTEAFF	TGTGCCAGCAGCCCAAGACAGGGGTCGAACACTGAAGCTTTCTTT
TRBV7-9	-	TRBJ1-5	-	CASSESRNQPQHF	TGTGCCAGCAGCGAGAGCCGGAATCAGCCCCAGCATTTT
TRBV5-6	-	TRBJ2-2	-	CASSRVTSTGELFF	TGTGCCAGCAGCCGGGTAACGAGCACCGGGGAGCTGTTTTTT
TRBV6-5	TRBD1	TRBJ2-4	-	CASRSDRAKRNIQYF	TGTGCCAGCAGATCCGACAGGGCCAAAAGGAACATTCAGTACTTC
TRBV6-6	TRBD2	TRBJ2-3	-	CASKLAGDTDTQYF	TGTGCCAGCAAGTTAGCGGGGGACACAGATACGCAGTATTTT
TRBV10-2	TRBD2	TRBJ2-7	-	CASSDGSSWLADPYEQYF	TGCGCCAGCAGTGACGGGTCTTCTTGGCTAGCGGACCCCTACGAGCAGTACTTC
TRBV10-3	-	TRBJ1-1	-	CATVGGLNTEAFF	TGTGCCACCGTGGGGGGTCTGAACACTGAAGCTTTCTTT
TRBV11-2	TRBD2	TRBJ2-3	-	CASSPRDSGSLRVDTQYF	TGTGCCAGCAGCCCCCGAGATAGCGGGAGCCTTCGTGTAGATACGCAGTATTTT
TRBV18	-	TRBJ2-5	-	CASSPGTLRETQYF	TGTGCCAGCTCACCTGGGACACTGCGAGAGACCCAGTACTTC
TRBV7-3	TRBD2	TRBJ2-3	-	CASSWTSGSPDTQYF	TGTGCCAGCAGCTGGACTAGCGGGAGCCCAGATACGCAGTATTTT
TRBV5-1	TRBD1	TRBJ2-7	-	CASSLGQGKTYEQYF	TGCGCCAGCAGCTTGGGACAGGGAAAAACCTACGAGCAGTACTTC
TRBV2	-	TRBJ1-1	-	CASRETENTEAFF	TGTGCCAGCAGGGAGACAGAAAACACTGAAGCTTTCTTT
TRBV10-3	TRBD1	TRBJ2-7	-	CAISDGTGSYEQYF	TGTGCCATCAGTGATGGGACAGGCTCCTACGAGCAGTACTTC
TRBV19	TRBD1	TRBJ1-6	-	CASSAKTQGVYSPLHF	TGTGCCAGTAGTGCTAAAACCCAGGGGGTTTATTCACCCCTCCACTTT
TRBV28	-	TRBJ1-1	-	CASSSGSFGTEAFF	TGTGCCAGCAGTTCAGGTTCGTTCGGGACTGAAGCTTTCTTT
TRBV28	-	TRBJ1-1	-	CASSFLRAAGNTEAFF	TGTGCCAGCAGTTTTTTACGGGCCGCGGGGAACACTGAAGCTTTCTTT
TRBV11-2	TRBD2	TRBJ2-1	-	CASTFIAGDYNEQFF	TGTGCCAGTACTTTTATTGCGGGGGACTACAATGAGCAGTTCTTC
TRBV5-4	TRBD1	TRBJ1-2	-	CASSTSRDRGKAFHGYTF	TGTGCCAGCAGCACGTCCCGGGACAGGGGGAAAGCCTTCCATGGCTACACCTTC
TRBV28	-	TRBJ1-5	once	CASSPDIYSNQPQHF	TGTGCCAGCAGTCCGGACATCTATAGCAATCAGCCCCAGCATTTT
TRBV18	-	TRBJ1-5	-	CASSPGTGLSNQPQHF	TGTGCCAGCTCACCAGGTACAGGGTTAAGCAATCAGCCCCAGCATTTT
TRBV28	TRBD2	TRBJ2-1	-	CASTTRGGSFHEQFF	TGTGCCAGCACCACCCGGGGCGGGAGTTTCCATGAGCAGTTCTTC
TRBV7-9	TRBD2	TRBJ2-3	-	CASSFLGLAFTDTQYF	TGTGCCAGCAGCTTCCTGGGACTAGCGTTCACAGATACGCAGTATTTT
TRBV18	-	TRBJ1-2	-	CASSPGRVGQGNGYTF	TGTGCCAGCTCACCAGGTAGGGTGGGCCAAGGGAATGGCTACACCTTC